The 6 T cell receptor beta chains reported below all come from one sample, sequenced in a study of OX40 agonist ivuxolimab in advanced cancers. Sequenced by immunoSEQ multiplex PCR; TCRdb stores in-frame clones only, minus some. The sample contains 80,000 or so clones, around nine tenths of which appear only once. The sample in question was CD4+ or CD8+ T cells sorted from blood, obtained in a trial of the OX40 agonist ivuxolimab. All receptors derive from an adult with an advanced solid tumor such as melanoma, head and neck, liver or kidney cancer.

The chain has TRBV19 and TRBJ1-6, with D possibly TRBD1 on 5 matching bases. V dropped 2 bases and J dropped 6 bases, with 5 bases sitting between them. CDR3 length: 13 residues. The V gene's germline CDR1 is LNHDA and CDR2 SQIVND (reference sequence). CDR3 sequence: CASSIQGNSPLHF. CDR3 nucleotides: TGTGCCAGTAGTATACAGGGTAATTCACCCCTCCACTTT.

J is TRBJ1-2 and V is TRBV2, with D unresolved. CDR1 and CDR2 (germline): SNHLY, FYNNEI. V lost 2 bases, J lost 9 bases, and 4 bases lay in between. The CDR3 has 10 amino acids. In DNA, the CDR3 is TGTGCCAGCAGTGAAAATCGCTACACCTTC. It encodes CASSENRYTF.

In DNA, the CDR3 is TGCGCCAGCAGCCCAACCCCGACTGGGATGGGCAATCAGCCCCAGCATTTT. This codes for CASSPTPTGMGNQPQHF. The J gene is TRBJ1-5, the V gene TRBV5-1; no clear D gene. The CDR3 runs to 17 residues. V lost 4 bases, J lost 2 bases, and 19 bases lay in between. The germline gives CDR1 SGHRS, CDR2 YFSETQ.

Only one count was recorded for this clone. V is TRBV5-1 and J is TRBJ1-1; D gene unclear. The CDR3 consists of 18 residues. V was trimmed by 1 base and J by 1 base, leaving 20 bases between them. Germline CDR1 SGHRS, CDR2 YFSETQ. CDR3 in amino acids: CASSLSGFSGGRNTEAFF. The CDR3 DNA reads as TGCGCCAGCAGCTTGTCGGGTTTTTCTGGAGGACGGAACACTGAAGCTTTCTTT.

This clone was observed a few times. The chain is built from TRBV7-3 and TRBJ1-1; unclear D gene. Between the trimmed V and J ends, which lost 5 bases and 1 base, there was a span of 11 bases. CDR3 size: 14 residues. Germline values: CDR1 SGHTA, CDR2 FQGTGA. DNA of the CDR3: TGTGCCAGCAGCCCGGGTTATGGGAACACTGAAGCTTTCTTT. Encoded protein: CASSPGYGNTEAFF.

This chain connects TRBV5-4 to TRBJ1-1, with D possibly TRBD1 on 6 matching bases. CDR1 is SGHNT, CDR2 YYREEE, per germline (reference sequence). CDR3 length equals 17 residues. V was shortened by 4 bases and J by 5 bases, with 24 bases between the two germline ends. CDR3 bases: TGTGCCAGCAGCCCTACGACAGGATGGAGAGGTGGTACTGAAGCTTTCTTT. Translating gives CASSPTTGWRGGTEAFF.